Below are 10 T cell receptor beta chains sequenced from a single sample in a study of HIV-infected patients and healthy controls (dated by TCRdb to 2013 to 2014). Follow-up blood was drawn from HIV-infected patients roughly three months, about 14 weeks, after the initiation of antiretroviral therapy. Whole blood was used without cell fractionation, so the repertoire reflected all unsorted peripheral T cells. Library construction relied on 5' RACE. Instrument on record: Illumina MiSeq. 500 to 600 ng RNA was reverse transcribed with SuperScript III using primers against the alpha and beta constant regions. Alpha and beta chain libraries were generated separately via chain-specific third strand synthesis with multiplexing indices. TCRdb cleaned the public reads at Q25 with fastp, built clones with MiXCR and kept in-frame beta chains. Each record represents a unique CDR3 protein, reported with the most common genes and DNA among its rows. Across this sample there are 18,000 or so distinct CDR3 sequences, with roughly 8.7% seen only once. Around 20% of the sample is taken by the ten largest.

Sequencing used blood, obtained during antiretroviral therapy. The receptors were sampled from an adult with HIV infection.

This clonotype was detected a few times. The chain joins TRBV11-2 to TRBJ2-1; TRBD2 matches 8 bases. The J segment lost 7 bases and the V segment lost 4 bases, leaving 12 bases of the junction unmatched. The CDR3 contains 16 residues. The germline gives CDR1 SGHAT, CDR2 FQNNGV. CDR3 residues: CASSSPQGLGVNEQFF. The CDR3 region has the DNA TGTGCCAGCAGCTCCCCCCAGGGACTAGGGGTTAATGAGCAGTTCTTC.

Ten or more counts support this clonotype. The CDR3 DNA reads as TGTGCCAGCAGTTTCACGTACCAAGAGACCCAGTACTTC. It codes for CASSFTYQETQYF. The rearrangement links TRBV28 to TRBJ2-5; D gene unclear. V was cut by 3 bases and J by 0 bases, with 5 bases left in between. There are 13 residues in the CDR3. Germline loops: CDR1 MDHEN, CDR2 SYDVKM.

This clonotype was recorded at least ten times. The chain links TRBV4-1 to TRBJ2-3; 10 bases are a match to TRBD2. The CDR3 runs to 17 residues. V shed 0 bases, J shed 6 bases, and the junction held 9 bases outside the gene matches. Germline CDR1 reads MGHRA; CDR2 reads YSYEKL. This chain's CDR3 is CASSQDIAGGIRDTQYF. Here the CDR3 DNA reads TGCGCCAGCAGCCAAGATATAGCGGGGGGCATCCGGGATACGCAGTATTTT.

This clonotype has more than one count but fewer than ten. The chain combines TRBV5-5 with TRBJ1-1; D is unclear. This CDR3 contains 13 residues. CDR1 SGHKS and CDR2 YYEKEE come from the germline V gene (reference sequence). V lost 0 bases and J 7 bases, leaving 10 bases between the germline ends. CDR3 region: CASSLAGEVEAFF. CDR3 bases: TGTGCCAGCAGCTTGGCCGGGGAGGTTGAAGCTTTCTTT.

This clonotype was observed many times. This chain links TRBV29-1 with TRBJ1-5; the D is unclear. The CDR3 is 13 amino acids. V lost 2 bases and J lost 4, with 9 bases in between. Germline values: CDR1 SQVTM, CDR2 ANQGSEA. The CDR3 DNA reads as TGCAGCGTTGAATACACTTCGAATCAGCCCCAGCATTTT. Translated: CSVEYTSNQPQHF.

This clonotype was counted many times. V and J are TRBV5-5 and TRBJ2-3; 9 bases align to TRBD2. The CDR3 is 16 amino acids. Trimming took 1 base from V and 2 from J; bases not matched to a gene: 5. Germline V gene lookup returns CDR1 SGHKS and CDR2 YYEKEE (reference sequence). In DNA, the CDR3 is TGTGCCAGCAGCTTGTCGGCTAGCGGGAACACAGATACGCAGTATTTT. Protein sequence: CASSLSASGNTDTQYF. Looking up the rest from reference TRBV5-5 and TRBJ2-3 gives the full variable domain: DAGVTQSPTHLIKTRGQQVTLRCSPISGHKSVSWYQQVLGQGPQFIFQYYEKEERGRGNFPDRFSARQFPNYSSELNVNALLLGDSALYLCASSLSASGNTDTQYFGPGTRLTVL.

This clonotype was seen only a few times. This sequence joins TRBV7-8 and TRBJ2-6; D call uncertain. This CDR3 has 17 amino acids. Germline V lookup: CDR1 SGHVS, CDR2 FQNEAQ. V lost 5 bases to trimming and J lost 2 bases, with 16 bases between them. The CDR3 DNA reads TGTGCCAGCAGCCCCGACACGCAGGTAGCTGGGGCCAACGTCCTGACTTTC. This gives the protein CASSPDTQVAGANVLTF.

Many counts were recorded for this clonotype. The chain carries TRBV20-1 and TRBJ1-4; 9 bases map to TRBD1. Trimming removed 3 bases from V and 8 bases from J; junction bases left unmatched: 10. Germline V gene lookup returns CDR1 DFQATT and CDR2 SNEGSKA (reference sequence). The CDR3 contains 15 residues. Written as DNA, the CDR3 is TGCAGTGCTAGTCCAGAGGACGGGACAGGGGAAAAACTGTTTTTT. Its translation: CSASPEDGTGEKLFF.

This clonotype appeared a few times. The chain joins TRBV9 to TRBJ1-4; D gene uncertain. Germline V gives CDR1 SGDLS, CDR2 YYNGEE. V lost 3 bases and J lost 5, with 8 bases in between. The CDR3 is made up of 13 amino acids. The chain's CDR3 is CASSGRTNEKLFF. The DNA of the CDR3 is TGTGCCAGCAGCGGGCGGACGAATGAAAAACTGTTTTTT.

This clonotype has a count of ten or more. The CDR3 DNA reads as TGTGCCTGGAGTTTGCAGCCAGGCTACACCTTC. As protein: CAWSLQPGYTF. The chain uses TRBV30 and TRBJ1-2; D uncertain. Per germline, CDR1 GTSNPN and CDR2 SVGIG (reference sequence). The length of the CDR3 is 11 residues. Trimming shortened V by 2 bases and J by 8 bases, and 9 bases separated the two germline ends.